The text below deals with one TCR beta chain. These data come from a study of control samples from healthy donors and cancer patients. Profiled with immunoSEQ multiplex PCR; TCRdb holds only in-frame clones, not every one. Here the sample spans about 250,000 clones, around 80% being singletons. Germline CDR1 reads SGHRS; CDR2 reads YFSETQ. The CDR3 has 13 residues. V was clipped by 0 bases and J by 2 bases, with 4 bases between them. The source of this sequence is a woman aged 60-75 years with lung cancer. The chain recombines TRBV5-1 with TRBJ2-3; D is unresolved. Specimen: PBMCs. As DNA, the CDR3 is TGCGCCAGCAGCTTGGGCAACACAGATACGCAGTATTTT. It encodes CASSLGNTDTQYF. Filled out from reference TRBV5-1 and TRBJ2-3, the complete variable domain reads KAGVTQTPRYLIKTRGQQVTLSCSPISGHRSVSWYQQTPGQGLQFLFEYFSETQRNKGNFPGRFSGRQFSNSRSEMNVSTLELGDSALYLCASSLGNTDTQYFGPGTRLTVL.